This TCR beta chain was sequenced in a study of CD8 T cells in Susac syndrome. An input of roughly 0.5 to 1 ug of RNA was subjected to reverse transcription using random hexamers. The method of amplification for TCR beta CDR3 was immunoSEQ multiplex PCR, covering 54 Vbeta and 13 Jbeta. TCRdb recomputed calls from the immunoSEQ multiplex PCR reads with MiXCR, one row per CDR3 protein. Found here are about 400,000 distinct CDR3 sequences, 85% to 90% of them singletons; the top ten hold roughly 0.1%. Trimming took off 3 bases at V and 2 bases at J, with 14 bases between the two ends. This CDR3 contains 16 residues. Per the germline V gene, CDR1 is MNHEY and CDR2 is SMNVEV (reference sequence).

The sample taken for sequencing was CD8+ T cells from PBMCs. J is TRBJ1-5 and V is TRBV27, with TRBD1 as a possible D gene (5 bases). The TCR sequence derives from a human donor with multiple sclerosis. The DNA for the CDR3 is TGTGCCAGCAGTTTTGGAGGGGTCCTGGGCAATCAGCCCCAGCATTTT. Protein product: CASSFGGVLGNQPQHF.